This T cell receptor (beta chain) was sequenced for a study of blood T cell repertoires in COVID-19. Turning to the study itself: Both acute and convalescent COVID-19 samples were obtained from the United States, Italy and Spain. Sources were T cells, B-cell-depleted T cells, or PBMCs; the material itself was cDNA or gDNA.

Sequencing was performed with immunoSEQ multiplex PCR; in TCRdb, only in-frame clones are kept and a portion is missing. The sample consists of 300,000 to 400,000 clones, about 90% of them appearing once. This CDR3 contains 15 residues. Germline V gene data show CDR1 as MNHEY and CDR2 as SVGAGI. V lost 6 bases, J lost 4 bases, and 11 bases stayed unmatched. Sequenced: peripheral blood. This clonotype originated in a woman in her seventies with COVID-19, enrolled during active disease. The V call is TRBV6-5, the J call TRBJ2-7; 8 nucleotides align to TRBD1. The CDR3 DNA follows: TGTGCCAGCAGATCTCTCGGACAGGGCGGTTACGAGCAGTACTTC. Translated, it gives CASRSLGQGGYEQYF.